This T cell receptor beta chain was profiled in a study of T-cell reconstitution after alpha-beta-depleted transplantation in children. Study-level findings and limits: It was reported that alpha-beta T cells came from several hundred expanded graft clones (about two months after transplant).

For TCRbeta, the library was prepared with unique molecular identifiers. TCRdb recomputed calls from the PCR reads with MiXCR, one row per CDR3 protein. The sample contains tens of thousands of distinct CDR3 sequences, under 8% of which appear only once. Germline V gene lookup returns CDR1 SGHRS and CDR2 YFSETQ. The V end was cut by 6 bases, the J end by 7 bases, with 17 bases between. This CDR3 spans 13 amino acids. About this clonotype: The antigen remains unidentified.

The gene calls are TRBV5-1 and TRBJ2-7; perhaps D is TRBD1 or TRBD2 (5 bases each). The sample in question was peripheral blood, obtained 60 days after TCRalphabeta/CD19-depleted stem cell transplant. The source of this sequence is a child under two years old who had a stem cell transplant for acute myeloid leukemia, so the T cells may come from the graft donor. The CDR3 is CASTGPPVGEQYF. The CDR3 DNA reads TGCGCCAGCACGGGGCCTCCTGTGGGGGAGCAGTACTTC.